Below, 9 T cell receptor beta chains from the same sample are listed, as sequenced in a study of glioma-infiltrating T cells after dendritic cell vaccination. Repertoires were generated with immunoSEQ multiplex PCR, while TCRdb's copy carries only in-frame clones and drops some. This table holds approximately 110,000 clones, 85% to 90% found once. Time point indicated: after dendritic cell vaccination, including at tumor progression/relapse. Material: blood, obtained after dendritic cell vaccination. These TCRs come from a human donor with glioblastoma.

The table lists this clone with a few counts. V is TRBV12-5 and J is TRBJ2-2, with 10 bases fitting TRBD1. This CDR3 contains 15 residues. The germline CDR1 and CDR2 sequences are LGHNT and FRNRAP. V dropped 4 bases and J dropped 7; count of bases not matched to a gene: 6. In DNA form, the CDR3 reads TGTGCTAGTGGTTCCGCGGGACAGGGGATCGGGGAGCTGTTTTTT. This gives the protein CASGSAGQGIGELFF. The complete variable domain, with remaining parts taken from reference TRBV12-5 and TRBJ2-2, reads DARVTQTPRHKVTEMGQEVTMRCQPILGHNTVFWYRQTMMQGLELLAYFRNRAPLDDSGMPKDRFSAEMPDATLATLKIQPSEPRDSAVYFCASGSAGQGIGELFFGEGSRLTVL.

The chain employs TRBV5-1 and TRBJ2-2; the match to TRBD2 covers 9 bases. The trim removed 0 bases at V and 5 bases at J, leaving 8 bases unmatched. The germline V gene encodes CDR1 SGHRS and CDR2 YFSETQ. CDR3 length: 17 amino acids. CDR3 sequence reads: CASSLESLAGITGELFF. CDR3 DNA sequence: TGCGCCAGCAGCTTGGAGAGCCTAGCGGGAATAACCGGGGAGCTGTTTTTT.

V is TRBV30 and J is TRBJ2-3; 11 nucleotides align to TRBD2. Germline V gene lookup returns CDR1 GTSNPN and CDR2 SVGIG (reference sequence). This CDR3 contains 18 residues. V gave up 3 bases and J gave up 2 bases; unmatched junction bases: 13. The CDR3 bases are TGTGCCTGGAGGGGGACTAGCGGATCAACGGTACTCACAGATACGCAGTATTTT. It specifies CAWRGTSGSTVLTDTQYF.

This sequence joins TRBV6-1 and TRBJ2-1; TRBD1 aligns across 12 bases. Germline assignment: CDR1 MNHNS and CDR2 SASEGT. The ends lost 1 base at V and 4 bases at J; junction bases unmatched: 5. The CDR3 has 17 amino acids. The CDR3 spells CASSEGSGQGAYNEQFF. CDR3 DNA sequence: TGTGCCAGCAGTGAAGGGTCGGGACAGGGGGCTTACAATGAGCAGTTCTTC.

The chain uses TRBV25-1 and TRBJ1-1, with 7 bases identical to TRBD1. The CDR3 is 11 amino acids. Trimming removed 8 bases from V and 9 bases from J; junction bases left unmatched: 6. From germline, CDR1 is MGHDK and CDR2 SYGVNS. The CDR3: CASLGTDKAFF. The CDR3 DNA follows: TGTGCCAGCTTAGGGACAGACAAAGCTTTCTTT.

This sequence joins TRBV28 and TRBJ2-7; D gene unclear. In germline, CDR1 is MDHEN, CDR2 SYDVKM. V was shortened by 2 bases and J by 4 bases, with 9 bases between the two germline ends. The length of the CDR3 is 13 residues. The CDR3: CASSLLESYEQYF. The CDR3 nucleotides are TGTGCCAGCAGTTTACTGGAGTCGTACGAGCAGTACTTC.

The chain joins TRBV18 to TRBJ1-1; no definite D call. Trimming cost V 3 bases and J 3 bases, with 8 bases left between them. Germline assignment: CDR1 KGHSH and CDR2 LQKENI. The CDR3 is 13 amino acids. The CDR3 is CASSPQEDTEAFF. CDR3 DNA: TGTGCCAGCTCACCCCAGGAGGACACTGAAGCTTTCTTT.

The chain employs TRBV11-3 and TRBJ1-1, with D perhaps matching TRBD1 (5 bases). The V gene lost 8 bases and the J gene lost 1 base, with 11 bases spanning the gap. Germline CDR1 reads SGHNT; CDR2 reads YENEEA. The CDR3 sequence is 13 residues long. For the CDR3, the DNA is TGTGCCAGCGCACAGGCCTCGAACACTGAAGCTTTCTTT. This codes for CASAQASNTEAFF.

The CDR3 coding sequence is TGTGCCAGCCGGCGCCCGGGGGTAAAAGGGAATGAGCAGTTCTTC. Its protein is CASRRPGVKGNEQFF. The V call is TRBV11-2, the J call TRBJ2-1; a possible D gene is TRBD2 (6 bases). The CDR3 runs to 15 residues. V was clipped by 8 bases and J by 7 bases, with 21 bases between them. The germline V gene has CDR1 SGHAT and CDR2 FQNNGV.